A selection of T cell receptor beta chains follows, all from one sample in a study of blood T cell repertoires in COVID-19. The protocol was immunoSEQ multiplex PCR, while the TCRdb copy is restricted to in-frame clones and leaves out a portion. The table includes about 280,000 clones, approximately 88% detected once. The sample comprised peripheral blood. These receptors were collected from a man aged 50-59 years with acute or convalescent COVID-19. Both conserved end residues are part of each CDR3. The D gene is left open where the match is weak. Only some rows state a clone size, as once, few, many or a class for expanded clones.

v_gene	len	j_gene	d_gene	abundance	CDR3nt	CDR3aa
TRBV3-1/TRBV3-2	13	TRBJ1-6	.	.	TGTGCCAGCAGCCAAGCTGGCGGTTCACCCCTCCACTTT	CASSQAGGSPLHF
TRBV29-1	13	TRBJ2-7	TRBD2	.	TGCAGCGCCCCCGGGACTAGCGAAGACGAGCAGTACTTC	CSAPGTSEDEQYF
TRBV2	15	TRBJ2-3	.	.	TGTGCCAGCAGTGTAGGGCGGGGGCGCACAGATACGCAGTATTTT	CASSVGRGRTDTQYF
TRBV2	14	TRBJ2-7	.	.	TGTGCCAGCAGTGAGCCGACAGTGACCTACGAGCAGTACTTC	CASSEPTVTYEQYF
TRBV6-5	15	TRBJ1-2	.	few	TGTGCCAGCAGTTACACTGGACAATTGAACTATGGCTACACCTTC	CASSYTGQLNYGYTF
TRBV18	13	TRBJ2-7	TRBD1	few	TGTGCCAGCTCATACCAGGGGGACGGCGAGCAGTACTTC	CASSYQGDGEQYF
TRBV11-3	14	TRBJ2-7	.	.	TGTGCCAGCACCAAGTCCGGGACTTCCTACGAGCAGTACTTC	CASTKSGTSYEQYF
TRBV5-5	14	TRBJ2-5	.	.	TGTGCCAGCAGCTTGGAGGGGGTCCAAGAGACCCAGTACTTC	CASSLEGVQETQYF
TRBV29-1	13	TRBJ2-7	.	.	TGCAGCGTACTATCCTGGACAGCGGGGGAGCAGTACTTC	CSVLSWTAGEQYF
TRBV11-2	16	TRBJ1-4	.	.	TGTGCCAGCAGCTCACCAAATAGAGGGAAGTCGGAAAAACTGTTTTTT	CASSSPNRGKSEKLFF
TRBV3-1/TRBV3-2	14	TRBJ2-4	.	.	TGTGCCAGCAGCCAGTCCGGACTCCAAAACATTCAGTACTTC	CASSQSGLQNIQYF
TRBV2	11	TRBJ2-5	.	.	TGTGCCTCCAGGTACCAAGAGACCCAGTACTTC	CASRYQETQYF
TRBV7-8	15	TRBJ1-2	TRBD1	.	TGTGCCAGCAGCTTAGCTGCTCAGGGGGCGCGAGGCTACACCTTC	CASSLAAQGARGYTF
TRBV12-3/TRBV12-4	13	TRBJ2-5	.	.	TGTGCCAGCAGTCCGCCAGGGGACGAGACCCAGTACTTC	CASSPPGDETQYF
TRBV5-1	15	TRBJ2-5	.	.	TGCGCCAGCAGCCAGGATGGAGGCAATGGGGAGACCCAGTACTTC	CASSQDGGNGETQYF
TRBV9	16	TRBJ1-3	.	.	TGTGCCAGCAGCGTAGGTCAGAGGGCGGGGGGAAACACCATATATTTT	CASSVGQRAGGNTIYF
TRBV3-1/TRBV3-2	14	TRBJ2-2	.	.	TGTGCCAGCAGGAGGGGGACGAACACCGGGGAGCTGTTTTTT	CASRRGTNTGELFF
TRBV10-1	13	TRBJ2-3	.	many	TGCGCCAGCAGACCCGTGAGGACAGATACGCAGTATTTT	CASRPVRTDTQYF
TRBV29-1	13	TRBJ2-7	TRBD1	.	TGCAGCGTTGTTACAGGGGGCTCCTACGAGCAGTACTTC	CSVVTGGSYEQYF
TRBV9	14	TRBJ2-1	TRBD2	.	TGTGCCAGCAGCGGGGCGGGAGCCTACAATGAGCAGTTCTTC	CASSGAGAYNEQFF
TRBV6-5	15	TRBJ1-1	.	.	TGTGCCAGCACCCCTTCAACAACCGGGGAGGCAGAGGCTTTCTTT	CASTPSTTGEAEAFF
TRBV5-1	13	TRBJ2-7	.	.	TGCGCCAGCAGCTTGGAGCTCGCGAGGGAGCAGTACTTC	CASSLELAREQYF
TRBV12-3/TRBV12-4	12	TRBJ1-1	.	.	TGTGCCAGCAGTTTAGGCGGAACCCAAGCTTTCTTT	CASSLGGTQAFF
TRBV10-2	12	TRBJ1-5	.	.	TGCGCCAGCTCGGGGGTCAATCAGCCCCAGCATTTT	CASSGVNQPQHF
TRBV30	17	TRBJ1-5	TRBD1	.	TGTGCCTGGAGTCCACGGACAGGCAACCCCGGCAATCAGCCCCAGCATTTT	CAWSPRTGNPGNQPQHF
TRBV2	15	TRBJ1-4	TRBD1	few	TGTGCCAGCAGTCCCCCGGGACAGCCGGTCGAAAAACTGTTTTTT	CASSPPGQPVEKLFF
TRBV10-3	15	TRBJ2-2	TRBD1	.	TGTGCCATCAGTGCGACCAGGGGGCTCACCGGGGAGCTGTTTTTT	CAISATRGLTGELFF
TRBV3-1/TRBV3-2	12	TRBJ1-3	.	.	TGTGCCAGCAGCCAAGTTCGGGACACCATATATTTT	CASSQVRDTIYF
TRBV5-1	16	TRBJ2-5	TRBD2	few	TGCGCCAGCAGCCTACGGACTAGCGGGGCCCAAGAGACCCAGTACTTC	CASSLRTSGAQETQYF
TRBV7-3	14	TRBJ1-4	TRBD1	.	TGTGCCAGCAGCCCACAGGGGGGCTTGGAAAAACTGTTTTTT	CASSPQGGLEKLFF
TRBV12-5	15	TRBJ1-5	.	once	TGTGCTAGTGGCGGGGGGGGAGGAGGCAATCAGCCCCAGCATTTT	CASGGGGGGNQPQHF
TRBV2	14	TRBJ1-4	TRBD1	many	TGTGCCAGCAAGGGAAGGGGGCTCGGAGAAAAACTGTTTTTT	CASKGRGLGEKLFF
TRBV25-1	15	TRBJ2-2	TRBD1	.	TGTGCCAGCAGTGAATGGGGACAGGGGGTGGGGGAGCTGTTTTTT	CASSEWGQGVGELFF
TRBV7-2	13	TRBJ2-2	.	.	TGTGCCAGCAGGAGAAGCGGCACCGGGGAGCTGTTTTTT	CASRRSGTGELFF
TRBV19	19	TRBJ2-1	TRBD2	.	TGTGCCAGTAGTATAGCCTCTAGCGGGGGCTGGAGCTCCTACAATGAGCAGTTCTTC	CASSIASSGGWSSYNEQFF
TRBV5-1	14	TRBJ1-2	.	.	TGCGCCAGCAGCTTGGTGCAGGCGGGGCCTGGCTACACCTTC	CASSLVQAGPGYTF
TRBV27	13	TRBJ1-1	.	.	TGTGCCAGCAGCTTGGGCAGGGCCACCGAGGCTTTCTTT	CASSLGRATEAFF
TRBV9	15	TRBJ2-1	TRBD2	once	TGTGCCAGCAGCGTAGGGACTAGTTCCTACAATGAGCAGTTCTTC	CASSVGTSSYNEQFF
TRBV4-1	14	TRBJ2-4	.	.	TGCGCCAGCAGCCCCGGGGATTACGCAAACATTCAGTACTTC	CASSPGDYANIQYF
TRBV18	15	TRBJ1-1	TRBD1	once	TGTGCCAGCTCACCACGGGGACAGGGGAACACTGAAGCTTTCTTT	CASSPRGQGNTEAFF
TRBV7-8	16	TRBJ1-5	TRBD1	.	TGTGCCAGCAGCTTATGGGACAGGGGGCCTGGTCAGCCCCAGCATTTT	CASSLWDRGPGQPQHF
TRBV27	17	TRBJ2-5	TRBD2	.	TGTGCCAGCAGTTACCGGGGACTAGCGGGGGGGCAAGAGACCCAGTACTTC	CASSYRGLAGGQETQYF
TRBV11-3	12	TRBJ2-2	.	.	TGTGCCAGCAGCTCTCCCGGCGGGGAGCTGTTTTTT	CASSSPGGELFF
TRBV6-5	13	TRBJ2-3	TRBD1	.	TGTGCCAGCAATCGGGGACAGCAAGATACGCAGTATTTT	CASNRGQQDTQYF
TRBV7-3	13	TRBJ1-5	TRBD1	.	TGTGCCAGCAGCACAGACAGGGATCAGCCCCAGCATTTT	CASSTDRDQPQHF
TRBV4-1	16	TRBJ1-4	TRBD1	.	TGCGCCAGCAGCCAAGAGAGATCGGCAGGGGGGGAAAAACTGTTTTTT	CASSQERSAGGEKLFF
TRBV11-2	14	TRBJ2-7	.	medium-sized	TGTGCCAGCAGCACCGCAGGGACACTCTACGAGCAGTACTTC	CASSTAGTLYEQYF
TRBV19	12	TRBJ1-1	.	.	TGTGCCAGTAGTACCCCCGCGGGGGGCGCTTTCTTT	CASSTPAGGAFF
TRBV6-5	16	TRBJ1-1	.	once	TGTGCCAGCAGTTACACTCCACAGGGTGTGAACACTGAAGCTTTCTTT	CASSYTPQGVNTEAFF
TRBV4-1	16	TRBJ2-3	TRBD2	.	TGCGCCAGCAGCCAAGATGCTAGCGGGGGGCCGACCCCGGCGTATTTT	CASSQDASGGPTPAYF
TRBV3-1/TRBV3-2	14	TRBJ1-2	.	.	TGTGCCAGCAGCCCCCCGGGGGGTCCCTATGGCTACACCTTC	CASSPPGGPYGYTF
TRBV5-1	15	TRBJ1-1	TRBD1	.	TGCGCCAGCCGACAGGGGGCTGGAGTGAACACTGAAGCTTTCTTT	CASRQGAGVNTEAFF